What follows describes a single TCR beta chain. This sample was included in a study of cytomegalovirus exposure and HLA in healthy donors. CDR1 and CDR2 from the germline V gene are SGHVS and FQNEAQ. CDR3 length equals 14 residues. The V end was cut by 2 bases, the J end by 6 bases, with 13 bases between. The study ran its PCR with 60 Vbeta and 13 Jbeta primers. In the study's own analysis: Some 11 million of the approximately 80 million unique TCR beta chains counted in a later analysis were shared. TCRdb's table, derived via immunoSEQ multiplex PCR, lists solely in-frame clones and lacks some. Clone size and V and J calls were adopted from that table, with D and trimming inferred from the DNA. The data show around 150,000 clones, 75% seen once.

Sequenced sample: PBMCs. V is TRBV7-8 and J is TRBJ1-2; a weak D match, TRBD1 (5 bases). The clonotype comes from a woman aged 40 to 50 in good health and CMV-seropositive. The CDR3 nucleotides read TGTGCCAGCAGCTTACAGGGAGGGTTCGATGGCTACACCTTC. Protein product: CASSLQGGFDGYTF.